Listed below are T cell receptor beta chains from one sample, sequenced in a study of shared clonotypes between healthy human individuals. Clones were sequenced by immunoSEQ multiplex PCR, and TCRdb holds only the in-frame ones, with some missing. Among approximately 1.1 million clones listed, around three quarters were seen once. The sequenced sample was memory CD4+ T cells from PBMCs. These receptors were collected from a man between 18 and 35 years old in good health. Some clones in this sample may be carry-over from other donors' samples. Each CDR3 is given with its conserved first and last residue. The D gene is left open where the match is weak. A row's size may be missing; if present it is once, few, many or a size class.

v_call	clone_size	j_call	d_call	cdr3_aa	cdr3_nt
TRBV7-8	.	TRBJ2-7	TRBD2	CASSPGTSRTPLYF	TGTGCCAGCAGCCCCGGGACTAGCAGGACCCCGCTGTACTTC
TRBV7-3	once	TRBJ2-2	.	CASSLGDAGELFF	TGTGCCAGCAGTTTGGGGGATGCCGGGGAGCTGTTTTTT
TRBV2	few	TRBJ1-5	.	CASRDTGSYQPQHF	TGTGCCAGCAGGGATACAGGGAGTTACCAGCCCCAGCATTTT
TRBV5-3	.	TRBJ2-7	TRBD1	CARSSLPLYRDRVIHEQYF	TGTGCCAGAAGCTCCCTTCCCTTATACCGGGACAGGGTCATACACGAGCAGTACTTC
TRBV9	.	TRBJ2-7	TRBD1	CASSVGWQGAYEQYF	TGTGCCAGCAGCGTAGGGTGGCAGGGGGCCTACGAGCAGTACTTC
TRBV29-1	many	TRBJ1-1	.	CSVQNTEAFF	TGCAGCGTTCAGAACACTGAAGCTTTCTTT
TRBV11-2	.	TRBJ2-2	TRBD2	CASSLPSGRTGELFF	TGTGCCAGCAGCCTGCCTAGCGGGAGGACCGGGGAGCTGTTTTTT
TRBV2	.	TRBJ1-5	TRBD1	CASSEQGGNQPQHF	TGTGCCAGCAGTGAACAGGGGGGCAATCAGCCCCAGCATTTT
TRBV28	few	TRBJ1-5	.	CASSLSRRDQPQHF	TGTGCCAGCAGTTTAAGCCGGAGGGATCAGCCCCAGCATTTT
TRBV6-1	.	TRBJ2-1	.	CASSSVGTFYNEQFF	TGTGCCAGCAGTTCGGTAGGAACCTTCTACAATGAGCAGTTCTTC
TRBV18	.	TRBJ1-4	.	CASSPTFGGINEKLFF	TGTGCCAGCTCACCAACCTTTGGGGGAATCAACGAAAAACTGTTTTTT
TRBV28	.	TRBJ2-5	TRBD1	CASSIPQGARETQYF	TGTGCCAGCAGTATCCCGCAGGGGGCTCGGGAGACCCAGTACTTC
TRBV7-2	.	TRBJ2-7	.	CASSFGGLSYEQYF	TGTGCCAGCAGCTTCGGCGGGCTGAGCTACGAGCAGTACTTC
TRBV7-8	.	TRBJ2-3	.	CASSRLASTDTQYF	TGTGCCAGCAGCCGTTTAGCGAGCACAGATACGCAGTATTTT
TRBV5-1	.	TRBJ1-1	TRBD1	CASSLATGGNTEAFF	TGCGCCAGCAGCTTGGCCACAGGGGGCAACACTGAAGCTTTCTTT
TRBV5-1	once	TRBJ2-3	.	CASSLGGTDTQYF	TGCGCCAGCAGTTTAGGGGGCACAGATACGCAGTATTTT
TRBV27	.	TRBJ2-7	TRBD1	CASSLGTAYSYEQYF	TGTGCCAGCAGTTTAGGGACAGCTTACTCCTACGAGCAGTACTTC
TRBV18	many	TRBJ2-5	.	CASSPGRQQETQYF	TGTGCCAGCTCACCAGGACGGCAACAAGAGACCCAGTACTTC
TRBV19	.	TRBJ2-1	TRBD2	CASSWREVNNEQFF	TGTGCCAGTAGCTGGCGGGAGGTTAACAATGAGCAGTTCTTC
TRBV27	.	TRBJ1-1	.	CASSQLGGLNTEAFF	TGTGCCAGCAGCCAGCTCGGGGGCTTGAACACTGAAGCTTTCTTT
TRBV10-1	.	TRBJ2-7	.	CASNRVLFSYEQYF	TGCGCCAGTAACAGGGTATTATTCTCCTACGAGCAGTACTTC
TRBV4-2	.	TRBJ2-5	.	CASSLGEQETQYF	TGTGCCAGCAGCCTGGGAGAGCAAGAGACCCAGTACTTC
TRBV21-1	few	TRBJ2-7	.	CASSTPSVSYEQYF	TGTGCCAGCAGCACCCCTAGCGTCTCCTACGAGCAGTACTTC
TRBV5-1	.	TRBJ2-7	TRBD1	CASSLDRTYEQYF	TGCGCCAGCAGCCTGGACAGGACCTACGAGCAGTACTTC
TRBV9	.	TRBJ2-3	.	CASSERGTDYTDTQYF	TGTGCCAGCAGCGAACGCGGGACGGACTACACAGATACGCAGTATTTT
TRBV27	few	TRBJ1-3	.	CASSRHSGNTIYF	TGTGCCAGCAGCAGACACTCTGGAAACACCATATATTTT
TRBV5-1	.	TRBJ2-7	.	CASSLVQGYYEQYF	TGCGCCAGCAGCTTGGTGCAGGGTTACTACGAGCAGTACTTC
TRBV2	.	TRBJ1-2	.	CASSGAPRSPYGYTF	TGTGCCAGCAGTGGGGCCCCAAGGAGCCCGTATGGCTACACCTTC
TRBV5-4	few	TRBJ2-3	TRBD2	CASSAAGLLAGGPDTQYF	TGTGCCAGCAGCGCGGCGGGCCTTCTAGCGGGTGGTCCAGATACGCAGTATTTT
TRBV28	.	TRBJ2-2	.	CASSEPQGIPTGELFF	TGTGCCAGCAGTGAACCACAGGGTATACCTACCGGGGAGCTGTTTTTT